These 23 T cell receptor beta chains share one sample of origin, sequenced in a study of cytomegalovirus exposure and HLA in healthy donors. 13 Jbeta primers and 60 Vbeta primers were used for the PCR. TCRdb's table, derived via immunoSEQ multiplex PCR, lists solely in-frame clones and lacks some. The sample has approximately 160,000 clones; 75% to 90% are singletons. The sequencing sample was made of PBMCs. These TCRs come from a young woman in good health and CMV-seronegative.

In its sample, this clone was seen a few times. This chain connects TRBV7-8 to TRBJ2-7; the match to TRBD1 covers 7 bases. V gave up 1 base and J gave up 3 bases; unmatched junction bases: 9. The length of the CDR3 is 16 residues. Germline V lookup: CDR1 SGHVS, CDR2 FQNEAQ. The CDR3 sequence: CASSLVLSGGFYEQYF. CDR3 DNA sequence: TGTGCCAGCAGCTTAGTGTTGTCAGGGGGTTTCTACGAGCAGTACTTC.

The chain recombines TRBV7-9 with TRBJ1-4; 9 bases agree with TRBD1. The CDR3 spans 17 residues. CDR1 and CDR2 from the germline V gene are SEHNR and FQNEAQ (reference sequence). V shed 4 bases, J shed 2 bases, and the junction held 8 bases outside the gene matches. CDR3 sequence (DNA): TGTGCCAGCAGCTCACGACAGGGGGGGTCCACTAATGAAAAACTGTTTTTT. This encodes CASSSRQGGSTNEKLFF.

This sequence joins TRBV5-1 and TRBJ2-5, with D perhaps TRBD2 (5 bases). This CDR3 region has 13 residues. V lost 0 bases to trimming and J lost 3 bases, with 6 bases between them. Germline CDR1 is SGHRS and CDR2 is YFSETQ. CDR3 residues: CASSLATKETQYF. The CDR3 nucleotides are TGCGCCAGCAGCTTGGCGACTAAAGAGACCCAGTACTTC.

The rearrangement joins TRBV5-1 to TRBJ1-3; no firm D call. The CDR3 covers 16 residues. V lost 0 bases, J lost 0 bases, and 10 bases lay in between. Germline values: CDR1 SGHRS, CDR2 YFSETQ. Here the CDR3 reads CASSLASTSSGNTIYF. CDR3 bases: TGCGCCAGCAGCTTGGCCTCGACAAGCTCTGGAAACACCATATATTTT.

The chain employs TRBV27 and TRBJ2-1; D is uncertain. CDR1 is MNHEY and CDR2 is SMNVEV in the germline V gene (reference sequence). The V end lost 4 bases, the J end lost 0 bases, and 13 bases lay between the germline ends. The CDR3 totals 16 residues. CDR3: CASSSRITGSYNEQFF. The CDR3 nucleotides are TGTGCCAGCAGTTCGCGTATTACCGGCTCCTACAATGAGCAGTTCTTC.

The chain employs TRBV7-3 and TRBJ1-1; maybe TRBD1 (5 bases). CDR3 size: 13 residues. With 2 bases removed from V and 11 bases from J, the gap between germline ends came to 15 bases. In germline, CDR1 is SGHTA, CDR2 FQGTGA. CDR3 bases: TGTGCCAGCAGCTTAGGGCTTTTGACAGAGGCTTTCTTT. Amino acids: CASSLGLLTEAFF.

The chain has TRBV28 and TRBJ2-1; 7 nucleotides match TRBD2. The ends lost 6 bases at V and 6 bases at J; junction bases unmatched: 14. The CDR3 consists of 16 residues. In germline, CDR1 is MDHEN, CDR2 SYDVKM. CDR3 DNA sequence: TGTGCCAGCAGCCCCCCCACTAGCGTCGGTGGCAATGAGCAGTTCTTC. Translated: CASSPPTSVGGNEQFF.

The sample holds one count of this clone. This chain joins TRBV27 and TRBJ2-7, with D maybe TRBD2 (5 bases). CDR3 size: 13 residues. Germline V gene data show CDR1 as MNHEY and CDR2 as SMNVEV (reference sequence). V was clipped by 4 bases and J by 2 bases, with 9 bases between them. The DNA for the CDR3 is TGTGCCAGCAGTTACTCCGGGACCTACGAGCAGTACTTC. This codes for CASSYSGTYEQYF.

The rearrangement uses TRBV25-1 and TRBJ1-1; D is possibly TRBD1 (6 bases). Trimming took 3 bases from V and 6 from J, leaving 8 bases between them. The CDR3 consists of 12 residues. Germline CDR1 MGHDK, CDR2 SYGVNS. The CDR3 nucleotides are TGTGCCAGCAGTGATGGGGGCGCTGAAGCTTTCTTT. Translated: CASSDGGAEAFF.

CDR3 sequence reads: CASSLIRGTNEKLFF. CDR3 coding DNA: TGTGCCAGCAGCTTAATAAGGGGAACTAATGAAAAACTGTTTTTT. The chain employs TRBV11-2 and TRBJ1-4; weak D call: TRBD1 (5 bases). The CDR3 length is 15 residues. Germline V gives CDR1 SGHAT, CDR2 FQNNGV. Trimming pared 2 bases from V and 1 base from J, leaving 8 bases between.

In its sample, this clone was seen a few times. This chain connects TRBV7-9 to TRBJ2-1, with 13 bases aligning to TRBD2. CDR3 length: 15 residues. V was clipped by 5 bases and J by 6 bases; unmatched bases: 4. Germline CDR1 SEHNR, CDR2 FQNEAQ (reference sequence). This chain's CDR3 is CASSKLAGGLNEQFF. In DNA, the CDR3 is TGTGCCAGCAGCAAACTAGCGGGGGGGCTCAATGAGCAGTTCTTC.

This chain connects TRBV5-4 to TRBJ2-5, with 9 bases that match TRBD1. Germline CDR1 is SGHNT and CDR2 is YYREEE (reference sequence). Losses at the gene ends were 3 bases for V and 5 bases for J; bases not matched to a gene: 8. The CDR3 is 15 amino acids. In nucleotides, the CDR3 is TGTGCCAGCAGCTCCTACAGGGGGCTGTGGGAGACCCAGTACTTC. This encodes CASSSYRGLWETQYF.

The chain combines TRBV7-9 with TRBJ2-7; TRBD2 matches 7 bases. Per the germline V gene, CDR1 is SEHNR and CDR2 is FQNEAQ (reference sequence). Trimming removed 3 bases from V and 2 bases from J; junction bases left unmatched: 1. This CDR3 has 13 residues. This CDR3 is CASSFLAAYEQYF. The CDR3 DNA follows: TGTGCCAGCAGCTTTCTAGCGGCCTACGAGCAGTACTTC.

J is TRBJ2-5 and V is TRBV9; D uncertain. V lost 2 bases and J lost 0, with 8 bases in between. CDR3 size: 14 residues. Germline V gene data show CDR1 as SGDLS and CDR2 as YYNGEE. The CDR3 DNA is TGTGCCAGCAGCGTGGCATTGTACCAAGAGACCCAGTACTTC. This gives the protein CASSVALYQETQYF.

The sample holds one count of this clone. The chain has TRBV2 and TRBJ1-4, with a weak D call TRBD1 (5 bases). Between the trimmed V and J ends, which lost 2 bases and 11 bases, there was a span of 18 bases. The length of the CDR3 is 15 residues. Germline CDR1 is SNHLY and CDR2 is FYNNEI. The CDR3 bases are TGTGCCAGCAGTGAAATGGGGACCGCCGCGGGGAAACTGTTTTTT. It codes for CASSEMGTAAGKLFF.

Remarks on this clone: The same CDR3 is also encoded by other DNA sequences in this sample. The V call is TRBV6-1, the J call TRBJ1-2; possibly TRBD1 for D (5 bases). Trimming took 4 bases from V and 1 from J, leaving 13 bases between them. CDR1 and CDR2 from the germline V gene are MNHNS and SASEGT. The CDR3 consists of 15 residues. Here the CDR3 DNA reads TGTGCCAGCAGTGTAAATCAGGGTAGTAACTATGGCTACACCTTC. Its translation: CASSVNQGSNYGYTF.

V gene TRBV9 combines with J gene TRBJ2-5; TRBD1 agrees at 11 bases. CDR3 length: 15 residues. After removal of 4 bases from V and 5 bases from J, the junction contained 7 bases not matched to a gene. From germline, CDR1 is SGDLS and CDR2 YYNGEE. The CDR3 DNA follows: TGTGCCAGCAGCACCGGACAGGGGGCTAAGGAGACCCAGTACTTC. It yields the protein CASSTGQGAKETQYF. Full variable domain (missing parts from reference TRBV9 and TRBJ2-5): DSGVTQTPKHLITATGQRVTLRCSPRSGDLSVYWYQQSLDQGLQFLIQYYNGEERAKGNILERFSAQQFPDLHSELNLSSLELGDSALYFCASSTGQGAKETQYFGPGTRLLVL.

The chain links TRBV5-1 to TRBJ1-2; TRBD1 aligns across 8 bases. Germline values: CDR1 SGHRS, CDR2 YFSETQ. The J segment lost 5 bases and the V segment lost 4 bases, leaving 7 bases of the junction unmatched. This CDR3 is 14 amino acids long. CDR3 nucleotide sequence: TGCGCCAGCAGCCGTGGACAGGGCCTATATGGCTACACCTTC. Translated, it gives CASSRGQGLYGYTF.

The chain is built from TRBV14 and TRBJ2-3; D is unresolved. CDR3 length: 16 residues. V was trimmed by 4 bases and J by 0 bases, leaving 14 bases between them. Germline CDR1 reads SGHDN; CDR2 reads FVKESK. The CDR3 coding sequence is TGTGCCAGCAGCCCCACGCGCGCATCTAGCACAGATACGCAGTATTTT. It yields the protein CASSPTRASSTDTQYF. Full variable domain (rest looked up from reference TRBV14 and TRBJ2-3): EAGVTQFPSHSVIEKGQTVTLRCDPISGHDNLYWYRRVMGKEIKFLLHFVKESKQDESGMPNNRFLAERTGGTYSTLKVQPAELEDSGVYFCASSPTRASSTDTQYFGPGTRLTVL.

V usage is TRBV28 and J usage is TRBJ2-5, with 7 positions matching TRBD1. After removal of 4 bases from V and 5 bases from J, the junction contained 7 bases not matched to a gene. CDR1 and CDR2 from the germline V gene are MDHEN and SYDVKM. This CDR3 spans 14 amino acids. The CDR3 sequence is CASSSQTGVETQYF. The CDR3 DNA reads TGTGCCAGCAGTTCCCAAACAGGGGTGGAGACCCAGTACTTC.

This clone has only one observation. The genes are TRBV19 and TRBJ2-5, with TRBD1 matching 7 bases. The junction had 13 bases not matched to a gene; V was cut back by 10 bases and J by 2 bases. This CDR3 comprises 15 residues. Germline V CDR1 and CDR2: LNHDA, SQIVND (reference sequence). CDR3 region: CATKLRARGQETQYF. CDR3 DNA sequence: TGTGCCACCAAGCTTCGCGCCAGGGGGCAAGAGACCCAGTACTTC. Supplemented by reference TRBV19 and TRBJ2-5, the full variable domain reads DGGITQSPKYLFRKEGQNVTLSCEQNLNHDAMYWYRQDPGQGLRLIYYSQIVNDFQKGDIAEGYSVSREKKESFPLTVTSAQKNPTAFYLCATKLRARGQETQYFGPGTRLLVL.

The count of this clone is one. The CDR3 nucleotides read TGTGCCTGGAATAGCGGGGGCCGGGGGGAGCAGTTCTTC. Amino acid sequence: CAWNSGGRGEQFF. The V gene is TRBV30, the J gene TRBJ2-1, with 9 bases matching TRBD2. Germline V CDR1 and CDR2: GTSNPN, SVGIG (reference sequence). The CDR3 totals 13 residues. V lost 4 bases and J lost 10; bases outside the gene matches: 8.

The chain recombines TRBV5-5 with TRBJ2-1; 7 nucleotides align to TRBD2. The J segment lost 2 bases and the V segment lost 1 base, leaving 6 bases of the junction unmatched. Germline CDR1 reads SGHKS; CDR2 reads YYEKEE (reference sequence). The CDR3 is 16 residues long. In nucleotides, the CDR3 is TGTGCCAGCAGCTTGATAGCGGGTATTCCCTACAATGAGCAGTTCTTC. Its translation is CASSLIAGIPYNEQFF.